The clone carrying this T cell receptor beta chain was counted many times. Its antigen is unidentified. This record comes from a study of T-cell reconstitution after alpha-beta-depleted transplantation in children. The study's findings and limits: It was surviving recipient T cells and thymic progenitors that gave some patients high TCRbeta diversity at day 60. After transplant, at about two months, alpha-beta T cells were reportedly derived from several hundred expanded graft clones. Once a year had passed after transplant, T-cell counts and diversity came mostly from newly produced T cells.

Unique molecular identifiers were incorporated when the TCRbeta library was constructed. TCRdb ran MiXCR on the PCR reads and lists one entry per CDR3 protein. The sample has around 300,000 distinct CDR3 sequences, around 9.1% seen once. V was cut by 1 base and J by 6 bases, with 4 bases left in between. This CDR3 has 12 amino acids. Germline V gives CDR1 SEHNR, CDR2 FQNEAQ (reference sequence). The source material was PBMCs, sampled before TCRalphabeta/CD19-depleted stem cell transplant. This chain links TRBV7-9 with TRBJ1-5; no definite D call. This TCR derives from a boy less than two years old with acute myeloid leukemia, due to receive a stem cell transplant. The CDR3 reads CASSLVSQPQHF. The CDR3 DNA reads as TGTGCCAGCAGCTTAGTTAGTCAGCCCCAGCATTTT.